The 32 T cell receptor beta chains reported below all come from one sample, sequenced in a study of sequential checkpoint blockade in melanoma. Only in-frame clones appear in the TCRdb table, and some are missing; sequencing was by immunoSEQ multiplex PCR. The sample shows about 18,000 clones, about 69% of them seen only once. Sample treatment: randomized to nivolumab then ipilimumab (arm A) or the reverse (arm B). Sample: CD8+ T cells sorted from blood (inferred from file names), taken from a patient given nivolumab and ipilimumab in sequence. These receptors all come from a human donor with melanoma.

This clone was counted between two and nine times. The CDR3 sequence is CASSHRQGKDNYGYTF. As DNA, the CDR3 is TGTGCCAGCAGCCATCGCCAGGGGAAAGATAACTATGGCTACACCTTC. The genes are TRBV7-1 and TRBJ1-2; D may be TRBD1 (6 bases). Being an ORF, TRBV7-1 has a function that is uncertain. V shed 5 bases and J shed 1 base, with 17 bases lying between them. The CDR3 consists of 16 residues.

This chain uses TRBV5-6 with TRBJ2-3; 14 bases map to TRBD2. V dropped 0 bases and J dropped 7; count of bases not matched to a gene: 7. The CDR3 contains 17 residues. Per the germline V gene, CDR1 is SGHDT and CDR2 is YYEEEE. The CDR3 reads CASSLEPRLAGGYTQYF. DNA for the CDR3: TGTGCCAGCAGCTTGGAGCCCCGACTAGCGGGAGGGTATACGCAGTATTTT.

This chain's CDR3 is CASSLGGTGVYGYTF. CDR3 DNA sequence: TGTGCCAGCAGCTTAGGGGGGACAGGGGTATATGGCTACACCTTC. The chain is built from TRBV11-2 and TRBJ1-2; TRBD1 matches at 10 bases. CDR1 and CDR2 from the germline V gene are SGHAT and FQNNGV. The CDR3 is 15 residues long. The V segment lost 1 base and the J segment 5 bases; nucleotides outside the gene matches: 4. The complete variable domain, with remaining parts taken from reference TRBV11-2 and TRBJ1-2, reads EAGVAQSPRYKIIEKRQSVAFWCNPISGHATLYWYQQILGQGPKLLIQFQNNGVVDDSQLPKDRFSAERLKGVDSTLKIQPAKLEDSAVYLCASSLGGTGVYGYTFGSGTRLTVV.

This clone was recorded a few times. The chain joins TRBV2 to TRBJ2-1; 10 nucleotides agree with TRBD2. With 5 bases clipped from V and 7 bases from J, the junction kept 5 bases outside the gene matches. CDR3 length equals 14 residues. Looked up from germline, CDR1 is SNHLY and CDR2 is FYNNEI. DNA of the CDR3: TGTGCCAGCAGTTTGACTAGCGGGCGGAATGAGCAGTTCTTC. Protein product: CASSLTSGRNEQFF.

The V and J genes are TRBV7-9 and TRBJ2-2; a possible D gene is TRBD1 (5 bases). The V end was cut by 2 bases, the J end by 1 base, with 8 bases between. Germline-derived CDR1 and CDR2 are SEHNR and FQNEAQ (reference sequence). CDR3 size: 15 residues. CDR3: CASSLTGRNTGELFF. For the CDR3, the DNA is TGTGCCAGCAGCTTAACAGGAAGGAACACCGGGGAGCTGTTTTTT.

This chain links TRBV6-4 with TRBJ2-2; no clear D. Germline CDR1 MRHNA, CDR2 SNTAGT. The CDR3 is 14 amino acids. V was cut by 3 bases and J by 4 bases, with 9 bases left in between. CDR3 sequence (DNA): TGTGCCAGCAGTGAAGAGGATAGCACCGGGGAGCTGTTTTTT. Its protein product is CASSEEDSTGELFF.

This chain links TRBV27 with TRBJ2-5; 9 nucleotides align to TRBD1. Germline V lookup: CDR1 MNHEY, CDR2 SMNVEV (reference sequence). Trimming at V came to 1 base and at J to 1 base, leaving 1 base not matched to a gene. The length of the CDR3 is 15 residues. CDR3 bases: TGTGCCAGCAGTTTATGGACAGGGGCCCAAGAGACCCAGTACTTC. It translates to CASSLWTGAQETQYF.

This clone was seen at least ten times. The genes are TRBV10-3 and TRBJ1-1; the D is unclear. V lost 0 bases and J lost 6, with 11 bases in between. Germline V gene lookup returns CDR1 ENHRY and CDR2 SYGVKD. CDR3 length: 14 amino acids. The chain's CDR3 is CAISESATLAEAFF. Written as DNA, the CDR3 is TGTGCCATCAGTGAGTCGGCCACCTTGGCTGAAGCTTTCTTT.

This clone showed up just once. The rearrangement uses TRBV7-9 and TRBJ2-7, with D unresolved. Trimming pared 3 bases from V and 2 bases from J, leaving 11 bases between. The CDR3 is 14 residues long. The germline gives CDR1 SEHNR, CDR2 FQNEAQ (reference sequence). This CDR3 is CASSFTMKTYEQYF. Written as DNA, the CDR3 is TGTGCCAGCAGCTTTACAATGAAGACCTACGAGCAGTACTTC.

The chain joins TRBV11-2 to TRBJ2-7, with 7 bases that match TRBD1. This CDR3 comprises 16 residues. J was trimmed by 0 bases and V by 0 bases; bases with no gene match: 5. CDR1 and CDR2 from the germline V gene are SGHAT and FQNNGV. CDR3 nucleotide sequence: TGTGCCAGCAGCTTAGAGGGACAGTTTTTCTCCTACGAGCAGTACTTC. Amino acid sequence: CASSLEGQFFSYEQYF.

The chain employs TRBV2 and TRBJ2-7; D gene unclear. Trimming cost V 7 bases and J 0 bases, with 10 bases left between them. This CDR3 has 13 amino acids. Germline assignment: CDR1 SNHLY and CDR2 FYNNEI. CDR3 nucleotide sequence: TGTGCCAGCAACACACAGATCTCCTACGAGCAGTACTTC. This sequence encodes CASNTQISYEQYF.

Comment on this clone: An end of the junction differs from the germline gene, which may be a read error. Other DNA sequences within the sample encode an identical CDR3. The CDR3 reads CASSQDKGTGWNNEQFF. CDR3 coding DNA: TGCGCCAGCAGCCAAGATAAGGGGACAGGGTGGAACAATGAGCAGTTCTTC. The chain has TRBV7-2 and TRBJ2-1, with TRBD1 matching 9 bases. Looked up from germline, CDR1 is SGHTA and CDR2 is FQGNSA. The CDR3 extends over 17 amino acids.

This chain joins TRBV7-6 and TRBJ2-7; weak D call: TRBD1 (6 bases). V lost 1 base, J lost 0 bases, and 13 bases lay in between. CDR3 length: 16 amino acids. Germline V lookup: CDR1 SGHVS, CDR2 FNYEAQ. This CDR3 reads CASSLGAGTNSYEQYF. DNA for the CDR3: TGTGCCAGCAGCTTAGGGGCCGGGACAAACTCCTACGAGCAGTACTTC. Full variable domain (remainder filled in from reference TRBV7-6 and TRBJ2-7): GAGVSQSPRYKVTKRGQDVALRCDPISGHVSLYWYRQALGQGPEFLTYFNYEAQQDKSGLPNDRFSAERPEGSISTLTIQRTEQRDSAMYRCASSLGAGTNSYEQYFGPGTRLTVT.

V gene TRBV23-1 combines with J gene TRBJ2-7; 10 bases are a match to TRBD1. TRBV23-1 has ORF status, its function being uncertain. The CDR3 contains 13 residues. V gave up 4 bases and J gave up 3 bases; unmatched junction bases: 0. CDR3 amino acids: CASSRTGGYEQYF. The CDR3 nucleotides read TGCGCCAGCAGTCGGACAGGGGGCTACGAGCAGTACTTC.

A few counts support this clone. The chain carries TRBV27 and TRBJ1-1, with 12 bases matching TRBD1. J lost 1 base, V lost 6 bases, and 9 bases had no gene match. Germline V CDR1 and CDR2: MNHEY, SMNVEV (reference sequence). The CDR3 spans 17 residues. This CDR3 reads CASSATGTGGWNTEAFF. The CDR3 DNA sequence: TGTGCCAGCAGCGCAACGGGGACAGGGGGCTGGAACACTGAAGCTTTCTTT.

The J gene is TRBJ2-5, the V gene TRBV27; perhaps TRBD2 as D (5 bases). The CDR3 consists of 13 residues. Germline V gives CDR1 MNHEY, CDR2 SMNVEV (reference sequence). V gave up 4 bases and J gave up 4 bases, with 10 bases separating them. CDR3 coding DNA: TGTGCCAGCAGTTCCATAGCGAGAGAGACCCAGTACTTC. Protein sequence: CASSSIARETQYF.

This clone was seen only a few times. A far larger clone is just one base off, so this is likely a read error. The V and J genes are TRBV6-5 and TRBJ1-2, with 9 bases fitting TRBD1. The CDR3 runs to 15 residues. Germline V CDR1 and CDR2: MNHEY, SVGAGI. V shed 5 bases and J 6 bases; nucleotides not matched to a gene: 10. For the CDR3, the DNA is TGTGCCAGCAGTCCAAGGACAGGGGAGGCAAATGGCTACACCTTC. It encodes CASSPRTGEANGYTF.

The rearrangement uses TRBV6-6 and TRBJ1-1, with D perhaps TRBD1 (5 bases). This CDR3 spans 14 amino acids. The V and J ends lost 2 bases and 5 bases respectively, with 12 bases between them. From germline, CDR1 is MNHNY and CDR2 SVGAGI (reference sequence). The CDR3, as DNA: TGTGCCAGCAGTTACCCGGGGGGGGAAACTGAAGCTTTCTTT. This encodes CASSYPGGETEAFF.

The chain links TRBV27 to TRBJ1-1, with 7 bases that match TRBD1. Per the germline V gene, CDR1 is MNHEY and CDR2 is SMNVEV (reference sequence). This CDR3 has 14 amino acids. V shed 4 bases, J shed 0 bases, and the junction held 2 bases outside the gene matches. CDR3 DNA: TGTGCCAGCAGTTGGGGACAGATGAACACTGAAGCTTTCTTT. It encodes CASSWGQMNTEAFF.

This rearrangement joins TRBV9 to TRBJ2-3; possible D gene TRBD2, 5 bases. The V gene lost 4 bases and the J gene lost 2 bases, with 20 bases spanning the gap. Looked up from germline, CDR1 is SGDLS and CDR2 is YYNGEE. The length of the CDR3 is 17 residues. The DNA for the CDR3 is TGTGCCAGCAGCTCTTACCCAAGCCGGGGATTCACAGATACGCAGTATTTT. Protein sequence: CASSSYPSRGFTDTQYF.

The rearrangement joins TRBV28 to TRBJ2-2; the match to TRBD2 covers 8 bases. V was clipped by 6 bases and J by 5 bases; unmatched bases: 8. The germline CDR1 and CDR2 sequences are MDHEN and SYDVKM. This CDR3 comprises 15 residues. CDR3 bases: TGTGCCAGCAGGGGGACTAGGGGGGTGACCGGGGAGCTGTTTTTT. It is translated as CASRGTRGVTGELFF.

CDR3 protein: CASSLGPTGLLNQPQHF. Here the CDR3 DNA reads TGTGCCAGCAGCTTGGGCCCGACAGGGCTTCTCAATCAGCCCCAGCATTTT. The chain is built from TRBV7-8 and TRBJ1-5, with TRBD1 identical over 7 bases. Germline CDR1 SGHVS, CDR2 FQNEAQ. J gave up 3 bases and V 3 bases, and 11 bases lay outside the gene matches. The CDR3 extends over 17 amino acids.

The V and J genes are TRBV5-1 and TRBJ2-1; possibly TRBD2 for D (6 bases). The germline V gene has CDR1 SGHRS and CDR2 YFSETQ. V shed 5 bases and J shed 5 bases, with 17 bases lying between them. This CDR3 spans 15 amino acids. CDR3: CASSPGDSRDNEQFF. For the CDR3, the DNA is TGCGCCAGCAGTCCGGGAGATTCTAGAGACAATGAGCAGTTCTTC.

The DNA for the CDR3 is TGTGCCAGTAGTATACAGGGTTTTGGTGAAAAACTGTTTTTT. Translation: CASSIQGFGEKLFF. The V gene is TRBV19, the J gene TRBJ1-4, with D maybe TRBD1 (5 bases). The CDR3 extends over 14 amino acids. The germline V gene encodes CDR1 LNHDA and CDR2 SQIVND (reference sequence). Between the trimmed V and J ends, which lost 2 bases and 7 bases, there was a span of 11 bases.

The gene calls are TRBV6-5 and TRBJ1-2, with 9 bases identical to TRBD1. The germline gives CDR1 MNHEY, CDR2 SVGAGI. V lost 6 bases, J lost 3 bases, and 8 bases stayed unmatched. This CDR3 is 15 amino acids long. CDR3 sequence reads: CASSPPGQGYYGYTF. The CDR3 DNA reads as TGTGCCAGCAGCCCCCCGGGACAGGGATACTATGGCTACACCTTC.

V gene TRBV27 combines with J gene TRBJ1-5, with D possibly matching TRBD1 (6 bases). Germline values: CDR1 MNHEY, CDR2 SMNVEV (reference sequence). Trimming took off 8 bases at V and 4 bases at J, with 12 bases between the two ends. The CDR3 loop spans 13 amino acids. For the CDR3, the DNA is TGTGCCAGCGGGACATGGGATAATCAGCCCCAGCATTTT. Translating it yields CASGTWDNQPQHF.

The chain joins TRBV7-9 to TRBJ2-1; D remains ambiguous. The V end was cut by 3 bases, the J end by 10 bases, with 16 bases between. The CDR3 consists of 14 residues. Germline V gives CDR1 SEHNR, CDR2 FQNEAQ (reference sequence). The CDR3 loop is CASSFSPTDTEQFF. The CDR3 nucleotides are TGTGCCAGCAGCTTTTCCCCCACTGACACAGAGCAGTTCTTC.

The V and J genes are TRBV7-9 and TRBJ1-1; 8 nucleotides agree with TRBD1. Germline values: CDR1 SEHNR, CDR2 FQNEAQ (reference sequence). The trim removed 3 bases at V and 5 bases at J, leaving 11 bases unmatched. The CDR3 is 16 amino acids. The CDR3: CASSLRQGAMETEAFF. The CDR3 DNA is TGTGCCAGCAGCTTGCGCCAGGGGGCGATGGAGACTGAAGCTTTCTTT.

The V and J genes are TRBV5-1 and TRBJ2-7; 7 bases are shared with TRBD2. The ends lost 7 bases at V and 3 bases at J; junction bases unmatched: 10. The CDR3 loop spans 14 amino acids. CDR1 and CDR2 from the germline V gene are SGHRS and YFSETQ. CDR3 coding DNA: TGCGCCAGCCGCCTGTCCGGGAGGATCTACGAGCAGTACTTC. Protein: CASRLSGRIYEQYF.

The chain recombines TRBV9 with TRBJ1-2, with TRBD1 as a possible D gene (6 bases). V gave up 2 bases and J gave up 1 base, with 9 bases separating them. There are 14 residues in the CDR3. Germline V gives CDR1 SGDLS, CDR2 YYNGEE. DNA of the CDR3: TGTGCCAGCAGCGTCACAGGGAATAACTATGGCTACACCTTC. Translated, it gives CASSVTGNNYGYTF. Using reference TRBV9 and TRBJ1-2 for the parts outside the CDR3, the full variable domain is DSGVTQTPKHLITATGQRVTLRCSPRSGDLSVYWYQQSLDQGLQFLIQYYNGEERAKGNILERFSAQQFPDLHSELNLSSLELGDSALYFCASSVTGNNYGYTFGSGTRLTVV.

The V gene is TRBV4-1, the J gene TRBJ2-3; tentatively, D is TRBD1 (6 bases). V was clipped by 4 bases and J by 5 bases, with 16 bases between them. Germline CDR1 and CDR2: MGHRA and YSYEKL. CDR3 length: 15 amino acids. The CDR3 DNA reads as TGCGCCAGCAGCCTTCTTTTAGGGGGAAGAGATACGCAGTATTTT. Translation gives CASSLLLGGRDTQYF.

The sample holds one count of this clone. The rearrangement uses TRBV5-1 and TRBJ2-1; 13 bases align to TRBD2. J gave up 2 bases and V 3 bases, and 5 bases lay outside the gene matches. There are 17 residues in the CDR3. Germline assignment: CDR1 SGHRS and CDR2 YFSETQ. This CDR3 reads CASSWTSGGFAYNEQFF. CDR3 in DNA: TGCGCCAGCAGCTGGACTAGCGGGGGTTTTGCCTACAATGAGCAGTTCTTC.